This T cell receptor (beta chain) was obtained from a study of blood T cell repertoires in COVID-19. TCRdb's table, derived via immunoSEQ multiplex PCR, lists solely in-frame clones and lacks some. The data show under 150,000 clones, around three quarters seen once. Sequenced sample: peripheral blood. The sequence derives from an elderly man with acute or convalescent COVID-19.

The DNA of the CDR3 is TGTGCCAGCAGTGGCGGGGGGGAGTGGGAGACCCAGTACTTC. Translating gives CASSGGGEWETQYF. The gene calls are TRBV25-1 and TRBJ2-5, with TRBD2 identical over 9 bases. Looked up from germline, CDR1 is MGHDK and CDR2 is SYGVNS. V gave up 4 bases and J gave up 5 bases; unmatched junction bases: 5. The CDR3 consists of 14 residues.